The 19 T cell receptor beta chains below were found in one sample sequenced in a study of regulatory T cells in long-lasting Graves disease. Time point meaning: newly diagnosed GD, antithyroid drugs for less than 3 months. After RNA was extracted from PBMCs, the TCR library was made from it. CDR3-region Arm-PCR and iRepertoire HTBI primers produced the TCR beta libraries. TCRdb re-analysed the multiplex PCR reads in MiXCR, keeping a single row per CDR3 protein. The sample carries hundreds of thousands of distinct CDR3 sequences, about 16% recorded once. The same sample was also studied in work on T cells in Graves' hyperthyroidism and ophthalmopathy.

Here the sequenced sample was peripheral blood mononuclear cells (PBMCs), taken at new diagnosis, from a patient treated with antithyroid drugs. All receptors derive from a woman in her forties or fifties with Graves disease.

Ten or more counts support this clonotype. The J gene is TRBJ1-1, the V gene TRBV6-5; TRBD1 might be the D (6 bases). The germline V and J ends were trimmed by 0 bases and 7 bases, with 18 bases remaining between them. The CDR3 extends over 16 amino acids. Germline assignment: CDR1 MNHEY and CDR2 SVGAGI. The CDR3 protein is CASSYSIGRGGGEAFF. Written as DNA, the CDR3 is TGTGCCAGCAGTTACTCGATCGGCAGGGGAGGAGGTGAAGCTTTCTTT.

This clonotype was detected many times. The chain recombines TRBV12-3 or TRBV12-4 with TRBJ1-1; unclear D gene. The CDR3 contains 14 residues. V lost 7 bases, J lost 0 bases, and 12 bases lay in between. CDR3 in DNA: TGTGCCAGCACCGCCTCTCCAATGAACACTGAAGCTTTCTTT. It is translated as CASTASPMNTEAFF.

The table lists this clonotype with many counts. V gene TRBV12-3 or TRBV12-4 combines with J gene TRBJ1-1; D is possibly TRBD1 (6 bases). This CDR3 region has 13 residues. Trimming stripped 4 bases from V and 4 bases from J, with 10 bases between. The CDR3: CASSSEQGTEAFF. The CDR3 coding sequence is TGTGCCAGCAGTTCGGAACAGGGCACTGAAGCTTTCTTT.

This clonotype occurred many times. The chain joins TRBV12-3 or TRBV12-4 to TRBJ2-5, with D perhaps matching TRBD2 (6 bases). Trimming pared 5 bases from V and 1 base from J, leaving 14 bases between. The CDR3 is made up of 15 amino acids. As DNA, the CDR3 is TGTGCCAGCAGTCTCTTAGGGACTTCCCAAGAGACCCAGTACTTC. Amino acid sequence: CASSLLGTSQETQYF.

The table lists this clonotype with many counts. This chain connects TRBV2 to TRBJ1-1, with no clear D. The CDR3 length is 12 residues. Trimming shortened V by 7 bases and J by 2 bases, and 8 bases separated the two germline ends. Germline loops: CDR1 SNHLY, CDR2 FYNNEI. This CDR3 is CASTRDNTEAFF. CDR3 nucleotides: TGTGCCAGCACCCGAGATAACACTGAAGCTTTCTTT.

This clonotype was counted ten times or more. This sequence joins TRBV7-2 and TRBJ1-5; D gene ambiguous. Germline loops: CDR1 SGHTA, CDR2 FQGNSA. Between the trimmed V and J ends, which lost 1 base and 3 bases, there was a span of 7 bases. The CDR3 consists of 14 residues. CDR3 loop: CASSLGGVNQPQHF. The CDR3 DNA follows: TGTGCCAGCAGCTTAGGAGGAGTCAATCAGCCCCAGCATTTT.

This clonotype was counted many times. The chain recombines TRBV3-1 with TRBJ1-5; a weak D match, TRBD1 (6 bases). Trimming removed 3 bases from V and 1 base from J, with 16 bases in between. The CDR3 loop spans 17 amino acids. The germline V gene has CDR1 LGHDT and CDR2 YNNKEL (reference sequence). CDR3 region: CASSHVDRSESNQPQHF. The CDR3 region has the DNA TGTGCCAGCAGCCACGTAGACAGGAGTGAAAGCAATCAGCCCCAGCATTTT. The whole variable domain, filled in from reference TRBV3-1 and TRBJ1-5, reads DTAVSQTPKYLVTQMGNDKSIKCEQNLGHDTMYWYKQDSKKFLKIMFSYNNKELIINETVPNRFSPKSPDKAHLNLHINSLELGDSAVYFCASSHVDRSESNQPQHFGDGTRLSIL.

This clonotype turned up a few times. The CDR3 region has the DNA TGTGCCAGTAGTTCGATACTCCCCTCCTCAGGGGACATTTCACCCCTCCACTTT. It translates to CASSSILPSSGDISPLHF. The V gene is TRBV19, the J gene TRBJ1-6, with D perhaps matching TRBD1 (6 bases). CDR3 size: 18 residues. Germline CDR1 and CDR2: LNHDA and SQIVND (reference sequence). V shed 5 bases and J shed 9 bases, with 26 bases lying between them.

The chain carries TRBV6-1 and TRBJ2-2, with D possibly being TRBD1 (5 bases). From germline, CDR1 is MNHNS and CDR2 SASEGT. The V end lost 7 bases, the J end lost 6 bases, and 12 bases lay between the germline ends. This CDR3 is built from 13 residues. Written as DNA, the CDR3 is TGTGCCAGCAAGGAAGGGGATCCCGGGGAGCTGTTTTTT. Protein: CASKEGDPGELFF.

A note on this clonotype: This likely comes from a read error, as the CDR3 has no conserved phenylalanine or tryptophan at its end. The chain links TRBV12-3 or TRBV12-4 to TRBJ2-7; no clear D gene. The CDR3 has 14 amino acids. V was trimmed by 5 bases and J by 3 bases, leaving 14 bases between them. The CDR3 nucleotides read TGTGCCAGCAGTAACCCGGGCCCTTACTACGAGCAGTACTCC. This encodes CASSNPGPYYEQYS.

This clonotype was detected only a few times. V usage is TRBV6-5 and J usage is TRBJ2-3; D call uncertain. Germline V gene lookup returns CDR1 MNHEY and CDR2 SVGAGI. The germline V and J ends were trimmed by 2 bases and 0 bases, with 18 bases remaining between them. The CDR3 covers 18 residues. The CDR3 reads CASSYQAFFSGSTDTQYF. DNA for the CDR3: TGTGCCAGCAGTTACCAGGCCTTCTTCTCCGGCAGCACAGATACGCAGTATTTT.

This clonotype was counted ten times or more. The chain carries TRBV11-2 and TRBJ2-2; tentatively, D is TRBD1 or TRBD2 (6 bases each). V lost 6 bases to trimming and J lost 7 bases, with 21 bases between them. Per the germline V gene, CDR1 is SGHAT and CDR2 is FQNNGV. The CDR3 is 16 residues long. CDR3 sequence: CASSFHGGPTGGELFF. The CDR3 DNA follows: TGTGCCAGCAGTTTCCACGGGGGCCCTACGGGCGGGGAGCTGTTTTTT.

This rearrangement joins TRBV7-3 to TRBJ1-1, with a weak D call TRBD1 (5 bases). The CDR3 has 14 amino acids. Trimming left V 5 bases short and J 11 bases short, with 21 bases between. The germline V gene encodes CDR1 SGHTA and CDR2 FQGTGA. The CDR3 region is CASSPLGPPERAFF. The CDR3 bases are TGTGCCAGCAGCCCCCTGGGGCCCCCCGAGAGGGCTTTCTTT.

This clonotype was counted at least ten times. The gene calls are TRBV29-1 and TRBJ2-5, with 9 bases aligning to TRBD1. Germline CDR1 SQVTM, CDR2 ANQGSEA. This CDR3 region has 13 residues. After removal of 4 bases from V and 5 bases from J, the junction contained 5 bases not matched to a gene. The CDR3 reads CSVAGQGMETQYF. DNA for the CDR3: TGCAGCGTTGCGGGACAGGGTATGGAGACCCAGTACTTC.

The chain links TRBV3-1 to TRBJ2-7; D may be TRBD1 or TRBD2 (5 bases each). The V end lost 5 bases, the J end lost 2 bases, and 10 bases lay between the germline ends. There are 13 residues in the CDR3. Germline V lookup: CDR1 LGHDT, CDR2 YNNKEL (reference sequence). CDR3 DNA: TGTGCCAGCAGCTCTCGGGGCCCCTACGAGCAGTACTTC. Its translation: CASSSRGPYEQYF.

The V and J genes are TRBV7-8 and TRBJ1-5; 8 bases map to TRBD1. Germline CDR1 and CDR2: SGHVS and FQNEAQ. The junction had 10 bases not matched to a gene; V was cut back by 2 bases and J by 4 bases. This CDR3 region has 17 residues. The CDR3 DNA reads as TGTGCCAGCAGCTTAAACCCGGCAGGGGGCGAAAATCAGCCCCAGCATTTT. Its translation is CASSLNPAGGENQPQHF.

This chain joins TRBV19 and TRBJ1-5; no reliable D call. Trimming removed 6 bases at V and 0 bases at J, with 12 bases between. This CDR3 is built from 15 residues. Germline V gives CDR1 LNHDA, CDR2 SQIVND (reference sequence). CDR3: CASREDSYSNQPQHF. CDR3 in DNA: TGTGCCAGTAGGGAGGACTCTTATAGCAATCAGCCCCAGCATTTT.

This clonotype was counted ten times or more. The gene calls are TRBV3-1 and TRBJ1-3; D remains ambiguous. Between the trimmed V and J ends, which lost 1 base and 0 bases, there was a span of 7 bases. From germline, CDR1 is LGHDT and CDR2 YNNKEL (reference sequence). This CDR3 is 15 amino acids long. Here the CDR3 reads CASSQGAISGNTIYF. Written as DNA, the CDR3 is TGTGCCAGCAGCCAAGGGGCGATCTCTGGAAACACCATATATTTT.

In its sample, this clonotype was seen many times. The chain recombines TRBV7-3 with TRBJ1-2, with D possibly TRBD1 on 5 matching bases. Trimming removed 2 bases from V and 2 bases from J, with 21 bases in between. The CDR3 runs to 18 residues. Germline-derived CDR1 and CDR2 are SGHTA and FQGTGA. CDR3: CASSLHQGSSLPNYGYTF. As DNA, the CDR3 is TGTGCCAGCAGCTTACACCAGGGTTCATCACTCCCGAACTATGGCTACACCTTC.